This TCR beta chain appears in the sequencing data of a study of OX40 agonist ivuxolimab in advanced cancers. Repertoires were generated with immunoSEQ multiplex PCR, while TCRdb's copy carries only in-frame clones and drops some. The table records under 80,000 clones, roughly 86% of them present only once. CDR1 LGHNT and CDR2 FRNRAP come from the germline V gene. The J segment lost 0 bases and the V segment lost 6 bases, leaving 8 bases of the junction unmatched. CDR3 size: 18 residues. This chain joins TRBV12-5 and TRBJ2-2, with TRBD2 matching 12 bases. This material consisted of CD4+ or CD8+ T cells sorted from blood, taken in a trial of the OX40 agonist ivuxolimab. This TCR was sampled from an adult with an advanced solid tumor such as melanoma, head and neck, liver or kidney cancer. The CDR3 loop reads CASGRSSGGAANTGELFF. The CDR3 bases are TGTGCTAGTGGCCGGTCTAGCGGGGGGGCCGCGAACACCGGGGAGCTGTTTTTT.